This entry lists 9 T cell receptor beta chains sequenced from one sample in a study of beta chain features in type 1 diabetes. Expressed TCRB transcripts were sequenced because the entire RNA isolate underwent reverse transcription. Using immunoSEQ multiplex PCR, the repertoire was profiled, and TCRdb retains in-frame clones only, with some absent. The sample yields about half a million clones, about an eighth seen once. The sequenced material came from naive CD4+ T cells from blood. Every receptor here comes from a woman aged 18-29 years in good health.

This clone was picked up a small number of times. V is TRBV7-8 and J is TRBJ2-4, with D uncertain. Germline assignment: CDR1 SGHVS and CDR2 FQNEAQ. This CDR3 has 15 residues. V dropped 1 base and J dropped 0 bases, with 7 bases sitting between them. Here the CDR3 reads CASSLDPGAKNIQYF. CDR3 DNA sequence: TGTGCCAGCAGCTTAGATCCCGGAGCCAAAAACATTCAGTACTTC.

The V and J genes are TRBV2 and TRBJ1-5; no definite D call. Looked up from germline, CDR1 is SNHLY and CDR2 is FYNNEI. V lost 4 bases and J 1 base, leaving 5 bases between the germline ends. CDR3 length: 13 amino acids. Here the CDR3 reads CASSGGSNQPQHF. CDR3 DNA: TGTGCCAGCAGTGGCGGGAGCAATCAGCCCCAGCATTTT.

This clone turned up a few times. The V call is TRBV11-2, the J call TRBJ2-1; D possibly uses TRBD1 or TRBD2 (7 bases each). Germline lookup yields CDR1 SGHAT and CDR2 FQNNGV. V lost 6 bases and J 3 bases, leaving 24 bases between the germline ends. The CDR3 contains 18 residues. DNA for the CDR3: TGTGCCAGCAGGGAAGACAGGGTGGTCGGGGGGAACTACAATGAGCAGTTCTTC. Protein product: CASREDRVVGGNYNEQFF. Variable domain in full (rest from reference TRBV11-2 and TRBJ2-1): EAGVAQSPRYKIIEKRQSVAFWCNPISGHATLYWYQQILGQGPKLLIQFQNNGVVDDSQLPKDRFSAERLKGVDSTLKIQPAKLEDSAVYLCASREDRVVGGNYNEQFFGPGTRLTVL.

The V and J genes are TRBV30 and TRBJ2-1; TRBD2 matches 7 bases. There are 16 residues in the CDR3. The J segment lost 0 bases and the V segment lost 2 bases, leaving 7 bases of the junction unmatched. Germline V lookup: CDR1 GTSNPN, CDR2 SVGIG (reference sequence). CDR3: CAWSSLGGSSYNEQFF. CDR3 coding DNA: TGTGCCTGGAGTTCCCTTGGCGGGAGCTCCTACAATGAGCAGTTCTTC.

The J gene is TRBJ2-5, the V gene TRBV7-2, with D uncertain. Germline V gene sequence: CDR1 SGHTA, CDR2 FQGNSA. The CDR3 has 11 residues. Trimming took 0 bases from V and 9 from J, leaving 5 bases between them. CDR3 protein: CASSLAWAQYF. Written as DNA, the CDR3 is TGTGCCAGCAGCTTAGCTTGGGCCCAGTACTTC.

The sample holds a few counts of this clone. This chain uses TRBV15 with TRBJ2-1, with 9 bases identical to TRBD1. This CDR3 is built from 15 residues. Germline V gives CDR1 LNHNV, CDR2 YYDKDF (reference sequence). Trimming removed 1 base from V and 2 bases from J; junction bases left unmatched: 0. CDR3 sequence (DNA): TGTGCCACCAGCAGAGGGACAGGGGCCTACAATGAGCAGTTCTTC. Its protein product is CATSRGTGAYNEQFF.

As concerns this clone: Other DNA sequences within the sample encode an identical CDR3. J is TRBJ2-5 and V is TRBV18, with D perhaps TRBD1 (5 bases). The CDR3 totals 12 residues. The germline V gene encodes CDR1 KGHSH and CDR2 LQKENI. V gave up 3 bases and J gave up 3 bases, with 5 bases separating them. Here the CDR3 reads CASSPREETQYF. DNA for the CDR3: TGTGCCAGCTCACCCAGGGAAGAGACCCAGTACTTC.

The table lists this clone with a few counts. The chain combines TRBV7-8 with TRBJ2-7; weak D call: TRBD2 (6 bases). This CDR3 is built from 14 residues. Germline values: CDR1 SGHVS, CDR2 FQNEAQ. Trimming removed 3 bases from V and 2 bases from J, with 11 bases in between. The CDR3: CASSFRREAYEQYF. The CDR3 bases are TGTGCCAGCAGCTTTCGGAGGGAAGCCTACGAGCAGTACTTC.

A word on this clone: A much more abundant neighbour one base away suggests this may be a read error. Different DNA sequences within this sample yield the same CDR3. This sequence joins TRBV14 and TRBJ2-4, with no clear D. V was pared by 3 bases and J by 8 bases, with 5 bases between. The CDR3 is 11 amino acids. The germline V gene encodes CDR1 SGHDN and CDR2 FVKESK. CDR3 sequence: CASSQGYIQYF. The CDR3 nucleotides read TGTGCCAGCAGCCAGGGGTACATTCAGTACTTC.